A selection of T cell receptor beta chains follows, all from one sample in a study of cytomegalovirus exposure and HLA in healthy donors. Some clones are missing from TCRdb's copy, which holds only in-frame ones; the method was immunoSEQ multiplex PCR. The table has about 120,000 clones, 74% seen once. Material: PBMCs. The receptors here all came from a human donor in good health. Both conserved end residues are part of each CDR3. The D gene is left open where the match is weak. Size values are once, few and many counts, or a class for expanded clones, and some rows have none.

>TRBJ2-1|TRBD1|TRBV15|NA
CATSRGTGQPYNEQFF
TGTGCCACCAGCAGGGGAACGGGACAGCCCTACAATGAGCAGTTCTTC
>TRBJ1-3|NA|TRBV19|NA
CASTLGPTIYF
TGTGCCAGTACCCTGGGGCCCACCATATATTTT
>TRBJ2-3|NA|TRBV11-2|NA
CASSLLGTDTQYF
TGTGCCAGCAGCTTACTCGGCACAGATACGCAGTATTTT
>TRBJ1-2|NA|TRBV28|NA
CASSLISGGHTF
TGTGCCAGCAGTTTAATTTCAGGAGGGCACACCTTC
>TRBJ2-1|TRBD2|TRBV14|NA
CASSQEWLAGGSNHNEQFF
TGTGCCAGCAGCCAAGAATGGCTAGCGGGAGGCTCCAACCACAATGAGCAGTTCTTC
>TRBJ2-2|NA|TRBV19|NA
CASQSRGPPRELFF
TGTGCCAGCCAAAGCAGGGGCCCTCCCCGGGAGCTGTTTTTT
>TRBJ1-1|TRBD1|TRBV29-1|NA
CSVDSQGRAFF
TGCAGCGTTGACTCACAGGGGCGAGCTTTCTTT
>TRBJ1-1|NA|TRBV29-1|NA
CSVEDRAGAEAFF
TGCAGCGTTGAAGATAGGGCGGGGGCTGAAGCTTTCTTT
>TRBJ2-5|NA|TRBV5-1|NA
CASSLGSQGGGETQYF
TGCGCCAGCAGCTTGGGTAGCCAGGGGGGAGGAGAGACCCAGTACTTC
>TRBJ2-5|TRBD2|TRBV5-4|NA
CASTQYGLAGDRETQYF
TGTGCCAGCACCCAATATGGACTAGCGGGAGATCGAGAGACCCAGTACTTC
>TRBJ2-6|NA|TRBV11-3|NA
CASSRTSSGANVLTF
TGTGCCAGCAGCCGGACTTCCTCTGGGGCCAACGTCCTGACTTTC
>TRBJ2-7|TRBD1|TRBV18|few
CASSPGSTGGRSYEQYF
TGTGCCAGCTCGCCCGGCTCGACAGGGGGCAGGTCCTACGAGCAGTACTTC
>TRBJ1-6|TRBD1|TRBV5-1|NA
CASSLGRGLKSSPLHF
TGCGCCAGCAGCTTGGGCAGGGGGTTAAAGAGTTCACCCCTCCACTTT
>TRBJ2-7|NA|TRBV19|NA
CASGGADAYEQYF
TGTGCCTCAGGAGGAGCGGACGCCTACGAGCAGTACTTC
>TRBJ1-6|NA|TRBV6-5|NA
CASQTGSNSPLHF
TGTGCCAGCCAAACAGGGTCAAATTCACCCCTCCACTTT
>TRBJ1-2|NA|TRBV29-1|NA
CSVPPPGRGSYGYTF
TGCAGCGTCCCCCCACCAGGACGGGGTAGCTATGGCTACACCTTC
>TRBJ2-7|NA|TRBV4-3|NA
CASSQEGPMGYEQYF
TGCGCCAGCAGCCAAGAGGGCCCAATGGGCTACGAGCAGTACTTC
>TRBJ1-1|TRBD1|TRBV4-3|NA
CASSQATGGPTEAFF
TGCGCCAGCAGCCAAGCCACAGGGGGCCCCACTGAAGCTTTCTTT
>TRBJ2-7|NA|TRBV27|few
CASSLSGQRSPEQYF
TGTGCCAGCAGTTTATCGGGGCAGAGAAGTCCCGAGCAGTACTTC
>TRBJ2-7|NA|TRBV14|NA
CASSPPVIGLSHEQYF
TGTGCCAGCAGCCCACCGGTCATAGGACTATCCCACGAGCAGTACTTC
>TRBJ2-7|NA|TRBV20-1|NA
CSASITTEQYF
TGCAGTGCTAGCATTACTACCGAGCAGTACTTC
>TRBJ2-1|TRBD2|TRBV5-5|NA
CASSPQSGGPSWEQFF
TGTGCCAGCAGCCCACAAAGCGGGGGGCCCTCATGGGAGCAGTTCTTC
>TRBJ2-1|NA|TRBV6-5|NA
CASSYSGVRDEQFF
TGTGCCAGCAGTTACTCGGGCGTCAGGGATGAGCAGTTCTTC
>TRBJ2-1|TRBD1|TRBV2|NA
CASSEDRSSYNEQFF
TGTGCCAGCAGTGAGGACAGGAGCTCCTACAATGAGCAGTTCTTC
>TRBJ2-7|TRBD1|TRBV7-9|NA
CASSLVGTGGYEQYF
TGTGCCAGCAGCTTAGTCGGGACAGGGGGTTACGAGCAGTACTTC
>TRBJ1-3|NA|TRBV28|NA
CASSLDVVDMSSGNTIYF
TGTGCCAGCTCATTGGATGTCGTAGACATGAGCTCTGGAAACACCATATATTTT
>TRBJ2-1|TRBD2|TRBV5-4|once
CASSLGFRGVGYNEQFF
TGTGCCAGCAGCTTGGGGTTCCGGGGGGTAGGGTACAATGAGCAGTTCTTC
>TRBJ2-7|TRBD2|TRBV2|once
CASRGLAAVRDEQYF
TGTGCCAGCCGGGGACTAGCGGCAGTGCGAGACGAGCAGTACTTC
>TRBJ1-1|TRBD1|TRBV9|NA
CASSGGGFQGENTEAFF
TGTGCCAGCAGCGGCGGTGGGTTCCAGGGGGAGAACACTGAAGCTTTCTTT
>TRBJ1-1|TRBD1|TRBV5-4|NA
CASSQAQGARTEAFF
TGTGCCAGCAGCCAAGCCCAGGGGGCGCGCACTGAAGCTTTCTTT
>TRBJ1-2|NA|TRBV4-2|NA
CASSQDRGEGYTF
TGTGCCAGCAGCCAAGACAGGGGAGAGGGCTACACCTTC
>TRBJ1-1|TRBD1|TRBV19|NA
CASSIGDRLNTEAFF
TGTGCCAGTAGTATTGGGGACAGGTTGAACACTGAAGCTTTCTTT
>TRBJ2-1|NA|TRBV14|once
CASSLLGHSYNEQFF
TGTGCCAGCAGCCTACTAGGCCACTCCTACAATGAGCAGTTCTTC
>TRBJ2-2|NA|TRBV4-2|NA
CASSLRGVKATGELFF
TGTGCCAGCAGCCTACGGGGAGTAAAGGCCACCGGGGAGCTGTTTTTT
>TRBJ2-7|NA|TRBV28|NA
CASLAVGAIMYEQYF
TGTGCCTCACTGGCCGTAGGGGCGATAATGTACGAGCAGTACTTC
>TRBJ1-1|NA|TRBV10-1|few
CASSRQCNTEAFF
TGCGCCAGCAGTCGACAGTGTAACACTGAAGCTTTCTTT
>TRBJ2-1|NA|TRBV5-1|NA
CASRAYNEQFF
TGCGCCAGCAGGGCTTACAATGAGCAGTTCTTC
>TRBJ1-1|TRBD1|TRBV28|NA
CASSRTGVREAFF
TGTGCCAGCAGCCGGACAGGGGTAAGGGAAGCTTTCTTT
>TRBJ2-1|TRBD2|TRBV6-5|few
CASSLAGVTYNEQFF
TGTGCCAGCAGTTTAGCGGGAGTTACCTACAATGAGCAGTTCTTC
>TRBJ2-7|NA|TRBV28|few
CASRSVGGQFYEQYF
TGTGCCAGCAGGTCCGTCGGGGGGCAGTTCTACGAGCAGTACTTC
>TRBJ2-7|TRBD2|TRBV4-1|NA
CASSQGSWEAGYTYEQYF
TGCGCCAGCAGCCAAGGGTCATGGGAAGCGGGATACACCTACGAGCAGTACTTC
>TRBJ1-6|TRBD1|TRBV27|NA
CASSLGGPGGYSPLHF
TGTGCCAGCAGCTTAGGGGGCCCGGGGGGGTATTCACCCCTCCACTTT
>TRBJ2-1|NA|TRBV29-1|once
CSVGTPFYNEQFF
TGCAGCGTTGGGACTCCATTCTACAATGAGCAGTTCTTC
>TRBJ2-6|TRBD1|TRBV19|NA
CASSIADRGVWTNVLTF
TGTGCCAGTAGTATAGCAGACAGGGGTGTGTGGACCAACGTCCTGACTTTC
>TRBJ2-1|NA|TRBV7-7|few
CASGKEGLNEQFF
TGTGCTAGCGGCAAGGAGGGGCTCAATGAGCAGTTCTTC
>TRBJ1-1|NA|TRBV9|NA
CASSPRAGNAEAFF
TGTGCCAGCAGCCCACGTGCGGGGAACGCTGAAGCTTTCTTT
>TRBJ2-3|NA|TRBV6-5|NA
CASSRDTGTDTQYF
TGTGCCAGCAGCCGGGACACAGGGACAGATACGCAGTATTTT
>TRBJ2-6|TRBD1|TRBV19|NA
CASTRGTGNSGANVLTF
TGTGCCAGTACGAGAGGGACAGGGAACTCTGGGGCCAACGTCCTGACTTTC
>TRBJ2-4|TRBD1|TRBV6-1|NA
CASQTGGLLNIQYF
TGTGCCAGCCAGACAGGGGGTTTATTAAACATTCAGTACTTC
>TRBJ1-1|NA|TRBV11-1|few
CASSSTINTEAFF
TGTGCCAGCAGCTCCACTATTAACACTGAGGCTTTCTTT
>TRBJ2-7|NA|TRBV28|once
CASSSSPGTGTSSYEQYF
TGTGCCAGCAGCAGTAGTCCCGGGACAGGGACTAGCTCCTACGAGCAGTACTTC
>TRBJ1-2|TRBD1|TRBV28|NA
CPWGTGGYGYTF
TGCCCCTGGGGGACAGGGGGTTATGGCTACACCTTC